Listed below are T cell receptor beta chains from one sample, sequenced in a study of regulatory and conventional T cells in RAG deficiency. Sequencing used immunoSEQ multiplex PCR; TCRdb keeps in-frame clones, though not all of them. The top ten clones hold around 3.4% of a sample with some 35,000 clones, 76% of them seen once. These data are also associated with another study on regulatory T cells.

The sample comprised CD4+ effector T cells sorted from blood. Every receptor here comes from a human donor in good health. Each CDR3 is given with its conserved first and last residue. A D gene is named only where the DNA matches it firmly. Some rows mark clone size as missing; the rest say once, few, many or name a class of expanded clone.

len	abundance	d_gene	v_gene	j_gene	CDR3nt	CDR3aa
13	.	TRBD2	TRBV6-1	TRBJ2-3	TGTGCCAGCCAACGGGGGGGCTTATATACGCAGTATTTT	CASQRGGLYTQYF
14	.	.	TRBV5-4	TRBJ2-5	TGTGCCAGCAGCTCCCCCGAAGGAAAAGAGACCCAGTACTTC	CASSSPEGKETQYF
11	.	.	TRBV5-1	TRBJ1-2	TGCGCCAGCAGCCAAAGGGATGGCTACACCTTC	CASSQRDGYTF
18	.	TRBD1	TRBV28	TRBJ1-3	TGTGCCAGCAGTTTAATCGAAAGGACAGGGGGTGTTGGAAACACCATATATTTT	CASSLIERTGGVGNTIYF
15	.	.	TRBV19	TRBJ1-2	TGTGCCAGTAGTATGGTGGGGGACGGACAATATGGCTACACCTTC	CASSMVGDGQYGYTF
16	.	.	TRBV18	TRBJ1-4	TGTGCCAGCTCACCGCCTGACACTTCAACTAATGAAAAACTGTTTTTT	CASSPPDTSTNEKLFF
11	.	.	TRBV6-5	TRBJ2-7	TGTGCCAGCAGTGTAGGGGGGTCCGAGGACTTC	CASSVGGSEDF
15	.	.	TRBV9	TRBJ2-2	TGTGCCAGCAGCGTAGGAACGGAGCCCACCGGGGAGCTGTTTTTT	CASSVGTEPTGELFF
11	once	.	TRBV12-5	TRBJ2-7	TGTGCTAGTGGTGCAGCCTACGAGCAGTACTTC	CASGAAYEQYF
13	.	TRBD1	TRBV11-1	TRBJ2-7	TGTGCCAGCAGGGGGACAGGGCCGTACGAGCAGTACTTC	CASRGTGPYEQYF